The following is a T cell receptor (beta chain) sequence with its context. Germline V gene sequence: CDR1 SGHRS, CDR2 YFSETQ. The ends lost 4 bases at V and 0 bases at J; junction bases unmatched: 5. The CDR3 runs 15 residues. Using immunoSEQ multiplex PCR, the repertoire was profiled, and TCRdb retains in-frame clones only, with some absent. This sample has roughly 260,000 clones, with 90% found just once. These data are taken from a study of blood T cell repertoires in COVID-19. The clonotype was recovered from a woman aged 40 to 50 with acute or convalescent COVID-19. The sample comprised peripheral blood. The V and J genes are TRBV5-1 and TRBJ1-1; 8 nucleotides match TRBD1. CDR3 in DNA: TGCGCCAGCAGCGATAGGACAGGGATGAACACTGAAGCTTTCTTT. This encodes CASSDRTGMNTEAFF. The variable domain in full, with the rest retrieved from reference TRBV5-1 and TRBJ1-1, is KAGVTQTPRYLIKTRGQQVTLSCSPISGHRSVSWYQQTPGQGLQFLFEYFSETQRNKGNFPGRFSGRQFSNSRSEMNVSTLELGDSALYLCASSDRTGMNTEAFFGQGTRLTVV.